Reported below is one T cell receptor beta chain. There are many counts of this clonotype. Its binding antigen is unknown. Base qualities are not at hand, and no much larger clone is one base apart. Synthesis of TCR cDNA relied on 5'RACE template switching, a step that introduced a universal primer site along with unique molecular identifiers. Priming of cDNA synthesis was performed from both the TCR alpha and TCR beta constant segments. Library amplification used two PCR steps, and the second PCR step added sample barcodes and sequencing adapters. Sequencing of libraries was done on Illumina HiSeq 2500 (2x100 bp) or NovaSeq (2x150 bp). As for the authors' bioinformatics: Reads were demultiplexed and collapsed into UMI consensus sequences with MIGEC, and V(D)J alignment was performed with MiXCR. Using edgeR on replicate PBMC samples, clonotypes were called vaccine-responding if FDR was below 0.01 and the log2 fold change was above 5 up to day 15. Bulk clonotypes were assigned CD4 or CD8 identity according to which sequenced CD4 or CD8 repertoire held them at higher abundance. TCRdb redid the processing of the public reads, applying fastp at Q25 and MiXCR, and retained in-frame beta chains. Records with the same CDR3 protein are collapsed into one entry carrying the most frequent genes and DNA. TCRdb, not the authors, supplied the V and J calls. The sample table records under 90,000 distinct CDR3 sequences; approximately 6.1% of these occur just once. In total, the top ten clones hold 37% of the sample.

Reading the label with the study, this specimen's treatment or condition is: live attenuated yellow fever vaccine strain. PBMCs were isolated from peripheral blood using a standard Ficoll-Paque protocol. Dynabeads CD4 and CD8 positive selection kits were used to isolate CD4 and CD8 T-cell fractions. RNA was extracted with TriZol from bulk PBMCs, CD4 and CD8 fractions, and dextramer-positive and dextramer-negative fractions. This specimen comes from a study of T cells after yellow fever vaccination (dated by TCRdb to between 2018 and 2021). For the wider study: The SMART-Seq v4 Ultra Low Input RNA kit was used to prepare libraries from fractions with low cell numbers. Blood was drawn at multiple timepoints before and after primary and secondary immunization, with bulk PBMC replicates and cell subsets isolated. To track T-cell clones before and after primary and booster YFV17D yellow fever vaccination, bulk TCR alpha and beta repertoires were sequenced longitudinally. Two healthy male donors, one aged 18 to 30 and one aged 30 to 40 years, made up the cohort. What the authors observed across the whole study: Compared with the primary T-cell response, the secondary T-cell response was weaker but faster, peaking on day 5 rather than day 15. Computational filtering was required because FACS-sorted repertoires could contain abundant contaminating clonotypes from the bulk population. The study included only a couple of donors, which limits how far the findings can be generalized. After the booster, most clones that had expanded after primary vaccination were detected again (approximately 97% of CD4 and around 88% of CD8), suggesting broad maintenance of memory. A small share of clonotypes was detected in both CD4 and CD8 compartments, with the overlap likely arising from convergent recombination.

CDR1 and CDR2, looked up from the germline V gene (reference sequence), are DFQATT and SNEGSKA. The junction shows trimming of 2 bases on V and 3 bases on J, and the gene matches do not reach 2 bases of it. The CDR3 sequence holds 14 residues, the cysteine and phenylalanine included. Just CDR3 DNA is preserved here, 42 bases in frame from base 1. Sequencing was performed on CD8+ T cells sorted from PBMCs, taken approximately 47 days after the first yellow fever vaccination. This clonotype was obtained from a man aged 18 to 29 who received the YFV17D yellow fever vaccine. The chain is assembled from TRBV20-1 and TRBJ2-2, with TRBD2 identical over 8 junction bases. Read as DNA, the sequence is TGCAGTGCTAGAAGTAGCGGGGACACCGGGGAGCTGTTTTTT. Translated, it reads CSARSSGDTGELFF.